Included here is one TCR beta chain sequence, with context. This sample also contains other DNA sequences that code for the same CDR3. The sample belongs to a study of shared clonotypes between healthy human individuals. Germline CDR1 and CDR2: LNHNV and YYDKDF (reference sequence). Trimming took 1 base from V and 5 from J, leaving 8 bases between them. This CDR3 is built from 13 residues. The investigators split CD4+ cells into a CD45RA+ naive subset and a CD45RA-negative memory subset. The authors distributed each subset's genomic DNA evenly over several immunoSEQ plates. TCRdb keeps only in-frame clones here, not all; method: immunoSEQ multiplex PCR. The table has some 2.4 million clones, approximately 94% seen once.

This clonotype originated in a man aged 18 to 30 in good health. Some clones in this sample may be carry-over from other donors' samples. This chain uses TRBV15 with TRBJ2-5; D unclear. The sequenced material came from naive CD4+ T cells from PBMCs. Specified subset: CD45RA+ positively selected. The CDR3 DNA reads as TGTGCCACCAGCAGAGGCGGTCCGGAGACCCAGTACTTC. Translating gives CATSRGGPETQYF.